A single sample gave rise to the 10 T cell receptor beta chains below, sequenced in a study of cytomegalovirus exposure and HLA in healthy donors. PCR was performed using 60 Vbeta and 13 Jbeta primers. The repertoire was sequenced with immunoSEQ multiplex PCR; TCRdb's copy has only in-frame clones and lacks some. The sample carries over 150,000 clones, about 78% recorded once. Sequencing was performed on PBMCs. These TCRs come from a woman under 40 in good health and CMV-seronegative.

The count of this clone is one. The genes are TRBV5-1 and TRBJ2-1; 10 bases align to TRBD2. This CDR3 region has 15 residues. Trimming cost V 2 bases and J 6 bases; bases outside gene matches: 5. In germline, CDR1 is SGHRS, CDR2 YFSETQ. The chain's CDR3 is CASSLGSGGVNEQFF. The CDR3 nucleotides are TGCGCCAGCAGCTTAGGAAGCGGGGGGGTCAATGAGCAGTTCTTC.

The count of this clone is one. The genes are TRBV27 and TRBJ2-5; D may be TRBD2 (5 bases). Trimming removed 8 bases from V and 2 bases from J, with 15 bases in between. The CDR3 has 14 residues. The V gene's germline CDR1 is MNHEY and CDR2 SMNVEV (reference sequence). The CDR3 reads CASGPGWRQETQYF. The CDR3 DNA is TGTGCCAGCGGCCCCGGATGGAGGCAAGAGACCCAGTACTTC.

This clone was observed a few times. This rearrangement joins TRBV5-1 to TRBJ2-5; D ambiguous. Germline loops: CDR1 SGHRS, CDR2 YFSETQ. The CDR3 totals 15 residues. Trimming removed 3 bases from V and 0 bases from J, with 12 bases in between. In DNA form, the CDR3 reads TGCGCCAGCAGCTCAAATCGCCAGTACCAAGAGACCCAGTACTTC. Translation: CASSSNRQYQETQYF.

The V and J genes are TRBV5-1 and TRBJ2-1, with 14 nucleotides matching TRBD2. The CDR3 is made up of 13 amino acids. Losses at the gene ends were 9 bases for V and 8 bases for J; bases not matched to a gene: 4. The germline V gene has CDR1 SGHRS and CDR2 YFSETQ. The CDR3 DNA is TGCGCCAAACCGGGACTAGCGGGAGATGAGCAGTTCTTC. It codes for CAKPGLAGDEQFF.

V is TRBV15 and J is TRBJ2-1; D unresolved. Germline V gene data show CDR1 as LNHNV and CDR2 as YYDKDF (reference sequence). This CDR3 has 13 residues. Trimming took 0 bases from V and 6 from J, leaving 6 bases between them. CDR3 sequence: CATSRDLVNEQFF. In DNA, the CDR3 is TGTGCCACCAGCAGAGATTTAGTCAATGAGCAGTTCTTC.

The chain employs TRBV4-1 and TRBJ2-7; maybe TRBD2 (6 bases). Germline assignment: CDR1 MGHRA and CDR2 YSYEKL. Deletions cut 4 bases from V and 5 bases from J, with 12 bases between. The CDR3 covers 13 residues. This CDR3 is CASSLTTSNEQYF. The CDR3 DNA is TGCGCCAGCAGCCTGACAACTAGCAACGAGCAGTACTTC.

Points on this clone: One end of the junction varies from germline; a read error may be responsible. This chain joins TRBV7-3 and TRBJ2-2; D remains ambiguous. Germline V gives CDR1 SGHTA, CDR2 FQGTGA. This CDR3 spans 15 amino acids. CDR3 coding DNA: TGTGCCAGCAGCTTAGGGCAGATGAACGCCGGGGAGCTGTTTTTT. It specifies CASSLGQMNAGELFF.

The rearrangement links TRBV19 to TRBJ2-6; a weak D match, TRBD1 (6 bases). The CDR3 totals 16 residues. Between the trimmed V and J ends, which lost 5 bases and 3 bases, there was a span of 14 bases. Germline CDR1 is LNHDA and CDR2 is SQIVND (reference sequence). DNA for the CDR3: TGTGCCAGTAGTGTACTGAGGGGGAGTGGGGCCAACGTCCTGACTTTC. Translated, it gives CASSVLRGSGANVLTF.

The V gene is TRBV7-3, the J gene TRBJ2-1; 8 positions agree with TRBD2. This CDR3 has 14 residues. The V gene's germline CDR1 is SGHTA and CDR2 FQGTGA. With 5 bases clipped from V and 10 bases from J, the junction kept 10 bases outside the gene matches. The CDR3 DNA reads as TGTGCCAGCAGCCCGCCCGGGGGGGTAGGCGAGCAGTTCTTC. Its protein product is CASSPPGGVGEQFF.

The V gene is TRBV15, the J gene TRBJ2-7, with D possibly TRBD1 on 5 matching bases. The CDR3 is 15 residues long. The V gene lost 1 base and the J gene lost 1 base, with 11 bases spanning the gap. The germline V gene encodes CDR1 LNHNV and CDR2 YYDKDF (reference sequence). This CDR3 is CATSRGRGLSYEQYF. The CDR3 region has the DNA TGTGCCACCAGCAGAGGTAGGGGTCTTTCCTACGAGCAGTACTTC.